One and the same sample provided the 7 T cell receptor beta chains below, sequenced in a study of PD-1 blockade in classical Hodgkin lymphoma. Method: immunoSEQ multiplex PCR; TCRdb's copy keeps in-frame clones and lacks some. The table shows about 14,000 clones, with roughly 80% occurring only once. Regarding time point: cycle 4 day 1 (C4D1), after more than five weeks of nivolumab. Each patient experienced a relapse that followed autologous stem cell transplantation, and brentuximab vedotin exposure varied. Sequenced here: peripheral blood mononuclear cells (PBMCs), sampled before the fourth cycle of nivolumab. The receptors come from a human donor with classical Hodgkin lymphoma.

The V call is TRBV10-3, the J call TRBJ2-4; perhaps TRBD1 as D (6 bases). The CDR3 totals 16 residues. The V gene's germline CDR1 is ENHRY and CDR2 SYGVKD. With 3 bases removed from V and 2 bases from J, the gap between germline ends came to 14 bases. CDR3 in amino acids: CAISDEGEGTKNIQYF. Written as DNA, the CDR3 is TGTGCCATCAGTGATGAGGGGGAAGGAACCAAAAACATTCAGTACTTC.

The chain uses TRBV6-8 and TRBJ1-1; 7 bases are a match to TRBD1. The CDR3 length is 14 residues. Unmatched junction bases numbered 4, after V lost 6 bases and J lost 0 bases. Germline lookup yields CDR1 MNHGY and CDR2 SAAAGT. CDR3 nucleotide sequence: TGTGCCAGCAGCCCGACAGGGATGAACACTGAAGCTTTCTTT. This gives the protein CASSPTGMNTEAFF.

V usage is TRBV5-4 and J usage is TRBJ2-1; D possibly corresponds to TRBD1 (6 bases). CDR1 SGHNT and CDR2 YYREEE come from the germline V gene (reference sequence). The CDR3 length is 18 residues. The ends were cut back, 4 bases at V and 7 bases at J, with 27 bases in the middle. The DNA for the CDR3 is TGTGCCAGCAGCCATCGCCGAAAAATGCAGGGGTGGATGAATGAGCAGTTCTTC. Translated, it gives CASSHRRKMQGWMNEQFF.

The chain recombines TRBV5-3 with TRBJ1-1; D unclear. TRBV5-3 is an ORF for which the function is uncertain. The CDR3 has 16 amino acids. V was shortened by 4 bases and J by 1 base, with 17 bases between the two germline ends. DNA of the CDR3: TGTGCCAGAAGCGCAGCCCATGGCCGCGGGAACACTGAAGCTTTCTTT. It specifies CARSAAHGRGNTEAFF.

The chain's CDR3 is CASSLGLLSGGANNEQFF. The CDR3 bases are TGTGCCAGCAGCTTAGGGCTCCTGAGCGGGGGGGCAAACAATGAGCAGTTCTTC. The chain recombines TRBV11-2 with TRBJ2-1, with 10 bases fitting TRBD2. V was clipped by 1 base and J by 5 bases; unmatched bases: 11. The CDR3 runs to 18 residues. CDR1 and CDR2 (germline): SGHAT, FQNNGV.

The chain carries TRBV12-5 and TRBJ1-1, with D unclear. This CDR3 has 15 amino acids. Trimming pared 4 bases from V and 1 base from J, leaving 13 bases between. Germline V gene lookup returns CDR1 LGHNT and CDR2 FRNRAP. The CDR3 is CASGSPGSTNTEAFF. CDR3 DNA: TGTGCTAGTGGTTCCCCGGGGAGCACGAACACTGAAGCTTTCTTT.

The rearrangement joins TRBV4-1 to TRBJ2-3; D is uncertain. The V end lost 0 bases, the J end lost 1 base, and 5 bases lay between the germline ends. Per germline, CDR1 MGHRA and CDR2 YSYEKL. CDR3 length: 14 residues. In DNA form, the CDR3 reads TGCGCCAGCAGCCAAGATCAAGGCACAGATACGCAGTATTTT. Protein sequence: CASSQDQGTDTQYF.